The 12 T cell receptor beta chains below were found in one sample sequenced in a study of graft-versus-host responses after intestinal transplantation. TCRdb's copy holds only in-frame clones and misses some; the assay was immunoSEQ multiplex PCR. Of 10,000 to 15,000 clones in the sample, less than 85% were seen once. The sample consisted of PBMCs, taken almost 310 days after intestinal transplant. These receptors all come from a human patient who received an intestinal transplant, so some T cells may come from the graft donor.

V usage is TRBV4-3 and J usage is TRBJ2-4; a possible D gene is TRBD2 (5 bases). The CDR3 has 13 amino acids. Trimming pared 2 bases from V and 5 bases from J, leaving 7 bases between. The germline CDR1 and CDR2 sequences are LGHNA and YSLEER. The CDR3: CASSQIGENIQYF. CDR3 DNA: TGCGCCAGCAGCCAAATCGGGGAAAACATTCAGTACTTC.

J is TRBJ2-2 and V is TRBV28; D call uncertain. Trimming cost V 6 bases and J 3 bases, with 8 bases left between them. The germline V gene encodes CDR1 MDHEN and CDR2 SYDVKM. The CDR3 covers 13 residues. Here the CDR3 reads CASRPAYTGELFF. The CDR3, as DNA: TGTGCCAGCAGGCCCGCCTACACCGGGGAGCTGTTTTTT.

This clone has just a few counts. The gene calls are TRBV13 and TRBJ1-1; no clear D gene. This CDR3 contains 14 residues. The germline V gene encodes CDR1 PRHDT and CDR2 FYEKMQ (reference sequence). Deletions cut 5 bases from V and 1 base from J, with 11 bases between. The CDR3 sequence: CASSVGTENTEAFF. The CDR3 DNA is TGTGCCAGCAGCGTGGGAACAGAGAACACTGAAGCTTTCTTT.

The chain is built from TRBV9 and TRBJ2-1, with TRBD2 matching over 13 bases. CDR1 and CDR2 (germline): SGDLS, YYNGEE. V lost 4 bases and J lost 9; bases outside the gene matches: 4. The CDR3 spans 14 residues. CDR3 region: CASSFGLAGVEQFF. The CDR3 DNA follows: TGTGCCAGCAGCTTCGGACTAGCGGGAGTTGAGCAGTTCTTC.

This clone has a handful of counts. The J gene is TRBJ1-2, the V gene TRBV4-2; the D gene is possibly TRBD1 (6 bases). The germline V and J ends were trimmed by 4 bases and 7 bases, with 13 bases remaining between them. The germline CDR1 and CDR2 sequences are LGHNA and YNFKEQ. The CDR3 is made up of 13 amino acids. The CDR3 DNA follows: TGTGCCAGCAGCCTCAGGGGCGCGGGTGGCTACACCTTC. This gives the protein CASSLRGAGGYTF.

The chain links TRBV7-4 to TRBJ1-4, with TRBD1 as a possible D gene (6 bases). V was clipped by 5 bases and J by 10 bases, with 20 bases between them. Germline V gene sequence: CDR1 SGHVT, CDR2 SQSDAQ. The CDR3 covers 15 residues. CDR3 nucleotides: TGTGCCAGCAGCCCGACAGGAGGACGCGGCGGAAAACTGTTTTTT. The encoded protein is CASSPTGGRGGKLFF.

The chain is built from TRBV9 and TRBJ2-6; either TRBD1 or TRBD2 may fit D (5 bases each). The CDR3 totals 17 residues. Germline CDR1 and CDR2: SGDLS and YYNGEE. Trimming took off 0 bases at V and 4 bases at J, with 14 bases between the two ends. DNA for the CDR3: TGTGCCAGCAGCGTAGACACGGCAGGGAGAGGGGCCAACGTCCTGACTTTC. Its translation is CASSVDTAGRGANVLTF.

This clone was counted only a few times. The junction and the germline gene differ at one end; a read error may be behind it. The V and J genes are TRBV19 and TRBJ1-2; D gene unclear. Germline CDR1 reads LNHDA; CDR2 reads SQIVND (reference sequence). This CDR3 region has 11 residues. The CDR3 nucleotides read TGTGCCAGTAGTATAACCTCAGACACCTTCTTC. Its translation: CASSITSDTFF.

The V call is TRBV7-7, the J call TRBJ2-5, with D tentatively TRBD1 (6 bases). This CDR3 has 13 amino acids. The germline V gene encodes CDR1 SSHAT and CDR2 FNYEAQ (reference sequence). Trimming removed 8 bases from V and 2 bases from J, with 12 bases in between. The DNA for the CDR3 is TGTGCCAGCGGACCAGGGGTTCAAGAGACCCAGTACTTC. Its translation is CASGPGVQETQYF.

The chain joins TRBV6-5 to TRBJ2-3; D is possibly TRBD2 (6 bases). The V gene's germline CDR1 is MNHEY and CDR2 SVGAGI. Trimming removed 8 bases from V and 2 bases from J, with 17 bases in between. CDR3 size: 15 residues. This CDR3 reads CASGGADGPTDTQYF. The CDR3 region has the DNA TGTGCCAGCGGCGGGGCCGACGGGCCCACAGATACGCAGTATTTT.

The chain is built from TRBV15 and TRBJ1-4; no definite D call. The germline gives CDR1 LNHNV, CDR2 YYDKDF (reference sequence). V was pared by 0 bases and J by 7 bases, with 9 bases between. The CDR3 length is 14 residues. CDR3 sequence reads: CATSRDGGSEKLFF. The CDR3 nucleotides are TGTGCCACCAGCAGAGACGGTGGAAGTGAAAAACTGTTTTTT.

The genes are TRBV19 and TRBJ1-5; no clear D. V lost 2 bases and J lost 1, with 6 bases in between. The CDR3 spans 14 residues. Germline V CDR1 and CDR2: LNHDA, SQIVND (reference sequence). The CDR3 sequence: CASSISQSNQPQHF. In nucleotides, the CDR3 is TGTGCCAGTAGTATATCACAGAGCAATCAGCCCCAGCATTTT.